This T cell receptor beta chain emerged from a study of T cell responses to AZD1222 COVID-19 vaccine. Findings and limits, study-wide: Dominant at 160-218 and 743-854, vaccine-associated CD4 TCRs also spanned spike. Clonal diversity was possibly underestimated; the donors were predominantly white British and more often female. The study sampled repertoires only after the peak T cell response. Unmutated regions of variants are reportedly targeted by nearly half of spike-specific TCRs.

Clones were read by immunoSEQ multiplex PCR, and TCRdb kept only the in-frame ones, dropping some. The sample yields about 150,000 clones, approximately 87% seen once. Turning to this clone: Its antigen is unidentified.

The CDR3 runs 15 residues. The V end was cut by 4 bases, the J end by 11 bases, with 21 bases between. Germline values: CDR1 SGHVS, CDR2 FQNEAQ. The sequencing here drew on peripheral blood, taken on day 0 of MenACWY control vaccination. The chain links TRBV7-8 to TRBJ1-3, with D possibly matching TRBD1 (6 bases). This receptor was obtained from an adult in good health. The CDR3: CASSSLEQQGGPIYF. The CDR3 nucleotides read TGTGCCAGCAGCTCCCTAGAACAACAAGGGGGACCCATATATTTT.